This is a list of T cell receptor beta chains from one sample in a study of blood T cell repertoires in COVID-19. Only in-frame clones appear in the TCRdb table, and some are missing; sequencing was by immunoSEQ multiplex PCR. The sample consists of roughly 410,000 clones, 87% of them appearing once. The material sequenced was peripheral blood. The receptors derive from a woman aged 60-75 years with COVID-19, enrolled during active disease. CDR3s include the opening cysteine and the closing phenylalanine or tryptophan. D genes are given only for firm matches. Size values are once, few and many counts, or a class for expanded clones, and some rows have none.

d_gene,j_gene,abundance,v_gene,CDR3aa,CDR3nt
TRBD1,TRBJ1-5,NA,TRBV7-2,CASSQMGGQLNQPQHF,TGTGCCAGCAGTCAAATGGGGGGACAGCTAAATCAGCCCCAGCATTTT
TRBD1,TRBJ1-5,once,TRBV19,CASSIGGQGNQPQHF,TGTGCCAGTAGTATAGGCGGACAGGGCAATCAGCCCCAGCATTTT
NA,TRBJ2-7,NA,TRBV12-3/TRBV12-4,CASTFQGVGEQYF,TGTGCCAGCACCTTCCAGGGTGTTGGGGAGCAGTACTTC
NA,TRBJ1-2,NA,TRBV5-1,CASSLWGRGQYGYTF,TGCGCCAGCAGCTTGTGGGGGCGAGGTCAATATGGCTACACCTTC
NA,TRBJ2-5,NA,TRBV3-1/TRBV3-2,CASSQDLVQETQYF,TGTGCCAGCAGCCAAGATCTCGTACAAGAGACCCAGTACTTC
TRBD1,TRBJ1-1,NA,TRBV3-1/TRBV3-2,CASSPLWTGGRGNTEAFF,TGTGCCAGCAGCCCCCTATGGACAGGGGGCAGGGGAAACACTGAAGCTTTCTTT
NA,TRBJ2-2,NA,TRBV12-5,CASVGTAESGELFF,TGTGCTAGTGTAGGGACTGCCGAGAGCGGGGAGCTGTTTTTT
TRBD1,TRBJ1-2,once,TRBV18,CASSPGTVDDYTF,TGTGCCAGCTCACCAGGGACAGTCGATGACTACACCTTC
TRBD1,TRBJ1-4,once,TRBV5-1,CASSLGQGAQTNEKLFF,TGCGCCAGCAGCTTGGGACAGGGGGCGCAGACTAATGAAAAACTGTTTTTT
TRBD2,TRBJ2-3,NA,TRBV19,CASSSTLLAGGRSDTQYF,TGTGCCAGTAGCTCGACCCTACTAGCGGGGGGGCGGTCAGATACGCAGTATTTT
NA,TRBJ2-2,NA,TRBV6-5,CASSLGRTGELFF,TGTGCCAGCAGTCTCGGGAGAACCGGGGAGCTGTTTTTT
NA,TRBJ2-1,NA,TRBV28,CASSLSPTKNEQFF,TGTGCCAGCAGTTTATCCCCAACTAAAAATGAGCAGTTCTTC
TRBD1,TRBJ2-7,NA,TRBV19,CASRQLDRVYYEQYF,TGTGCCAGTAGACAATTGGACAGGGTCTATTACGAGCAGTACTTC
TRBD2,TRBJ2-5,NA,TRBV3-1/TRBV3-2,CASSLPIAGGLETQYF,TGTGCCAGCAGCCTCCCGATAGCGGGGGGACTAGAGACCCAGTACTTC
NA,TRBJ1-6,NA,TRBV11-2,CASSLVPGSNSPLHF,TGTGCCAGCAGCTTAGTTCCAGGTTCAAATTCACCCCTCCACTTT
NA,TRBJ1-4,NA,TRBV18,CASSPPSVEEKLFF,TGTGCCAGCTCACCACCGTCGGTAGAGGAAAAACTGTTTTTT
TRBD1,TRBJ1-5,NA,TRBV7-2,CASSHGTESNQPQHF,TGTGCCAGCAGCCACGGGACAGAATCCAATCAGCCCCAGCATTTT
NA,TRBJ2-5,NA,TRBV30,CAWSRGLETQYF,TGTGCCTGGAGTAGGGGATTGGAGACCCAGTACTTC
TRBD1,TRBJ1-2,NA,TRBV4-2,CASSLKGTGERYGYTF,TGTGCCAGCAGCCTAAAGGGGACAGGGGAGCGCTATGGCTACACCTTC
TRBD1,TRBJ2-1,NA,TRBV14,CASSLHATGGAKNEQFF,TGTGCCAGCAGCTTACACGCCACAGGGGGCGCGAAGAATGAGCAGTTCTTC
NA,TRBJ1-1,NA,TRBV5-1,CASSLKQNTEAFF,TGCGCCAGCAGCTTGAAACAGAACACTGAAGCTTTCTTT
NA,TRBJ1-5,NA,TRBV9,CASSPSGAGSNQPQHF,TGTGCCAGCAGCCCCTCTGGGGCGGGGAGCAATCAGCCCCAGCATTTT
TRBD1,TRBJ2-7,NA,TRBV11-2,CASSPGQGAYEQYF,TGTGCCAGCAGCCCTGGACAGGGGGCCTACGAGCAGTACTTC
TRBD1,TRBJ1-2,few,TRBV27,CASSATGAIINYGYTF,TGTGCCAGCAGTGCTACAGGGGCGATTATTAACTATGGCTACACCTTC
NA,TRBJ1-3,NA,TRBV7-9,CASSLVLASGNTIYF,TGTGCCAGCAGCTTAGTCCTAGCCTCTGGAAACACCATATATTTT
TRBD1,TRBJ2-7,NA,TRBV27,CASGTHGQGTYEQYF,TGTGCCAGCGGTACACATGGACAGGGAACCTACGAGCAGTACTTC
NA,TRBJ1-6,NA,TRBV7-6,CASSLSGSYNSPLHF,TGTGCCAGCAGCTTAAGCGGGTCCTATAATTCACCCCTCCACTTT
NA,TRBJ2-3,NA,TRBV6-5,CASSSVTDTQYF,TGTGCCAGCAGCTCCGTCACAGATACGCAGTATTTT
NA,TRBJ1-2,NA,TRBV6-2/TRBV6-3,CASSPRAHGYTF,TGTGCCAGCAGTCCCAGGGCCCACGGCTACACCTTC
NA,TRBJ1-1,NA,TRBV4-1,CASSQMTTLSTEAFF,TGCGCCAGCAGCCAAATGACAACCTTGAGCACTGAAGCTTTCTTT
TRBD1,TRBJ1-2,NA,TRBV5-1,CASSSGGAGAYYGYTF,TGCGCCAGCAGCTCAGGGGGCGCAGGGGCCTACTATGGCTACACCTTC
TRBD1,TRBJ2-7,NA,TRBV11-2,CASSHRDRGDEQYF,TGTGCCAGCAGCCATCGGGACAGGGGCGACGAGCAGTACTTC
TRBD2,TRBJ2-1,NA,TRBV6-5,CASKLPSGYNEQFF,TGTGCCAGCAAACTCCCTAGCGGATACAATGAGCAGTTCTTC
NA,TRBJ1-1,NA,TRBV7-3,CASSPQGVNTEAFF,TGTGCCAGCAGCCCGCAAGGGGTGAACACTGAAGCTTTCTTT
TRBD2,TRBJ2-1,NA,TRBV29-1,CSVDTRGGVGPEQFF,TGCAGCGTTGATACGCGGGGGGGCGTTGGTCCTGAGCAGTTCTTC
TRBD1,TRBJ2-5,NA,TRBV2,CASNPDRGGGETQYF,TGTGCCAGCAACCCGGACAGGGGAGGGGGAGAGACCCAGTACTTC
TRBD1,TRBJ2-7,NA,TRBV6-5,CASMGQGFYQQYF,TGTGCCAGCATGGGACAGGGCTTCTACCAGCAGTACTTC
TRBD2,TRBJ2-5,NA,TRBV11-2,CASSLGTSGGAQYF,TGTGCCAGCAGCTTAGGGACTAGCGGGGGGGCGCAGTACTTC
TRBD1,TRBJ1-6,NA,TRBV5-1,CASRGGLDRGDHSPLHF,TGCGCCAGCAGGGGGGGATTAGACAGGGGCGACCATTCACCCCTCCACTTT
NA,TRBJ2-5,NA,TRBV11-2,CASSSTNQETQYF,TGTGCCAGCAGCTCGACTAATCAAGAGACCCAGTACTTC
NA,TRBJ2-5,once,TRBV28,CASNSRETQYF,TGTGCCAGCAATTCTAGGGAGACCCAGTACTTC
NA,TRBJ2-5,once,TRBV28,CASSFPGTETQYF,TGTGCCAGCAGTTTCCCGGGAACAGAGACCCAGTACTTC
NA,TRBJ1-1,NA,TRBV4-1,CASSQERGDTEAFF,TGCGCCAGCAGCCAAGAACGGGGGGACACTGAAGCTTTCTTT
TRBD2,TRBJ2-7,NA,TRBV27,CASSSGGLALVDEQYF,TGTGCCAGCAGTTCGGGGGGACTAGCTTTGGTAGACGAGCAGTACTTC
TRBD2,TRBJ2-1,NA,TRBV5-1,CASSLVAGGRLGEQFF,TGCGCCAGCAGCTTGGTTGCGGGGGGGAGGCTTGGTGAGCAGTTCTTC
NA,TRBJ2-1,NA,TRBV5-6,CASSLRTYNEQFF,TGTGCCAGCAGCTTACGGACTTACAATGAGCAGTTCTTC
TRBD2,TRBJ2-3,NA,TRBV4-2,CASSQATSGGDTQYF,TGTGCCAGCAGCCAAGCGACTAGCGGGGGAGATACGCAGTATTTT
NA,TRBJ2-7,NA,TRBV12-2,CASRPKGDIFYEQYF,TGTGCAAGTCGCCCAAAGGGGGATATTTTCTACGAGCAGTACTTC
TRBD2,TRBJ2-1,NA,TRBV29-1,CSALLAGGYNEQFF,TGCAGCGCCCTACTAGCGGGGGGCTACAATGAGCAGTTCTTC
NA,TRBJ1-3,NA,TRBV10-2,CASSDGDSGNTIYF,TGCGCCAGCAGTGATGGAGACTCTGGAAACACCATATATTTT
NA,TRBJ2-1,NA,TRBV19,CASSIGGRQALRRLIF,TGTGCCAGTAGTATAGGTGGGAGACAGGCCCTAAGGCGCTTGATCTTC
TRBD1,TRBJ1-1,NA,TRBV19,CASSRQGNTEAFF,TGTGCCAGTAGTCGACAGGGGAACACTGAAGCTTTCTTT
NA,TRBJ2-5,NA,TRBV19,CASSRQVPETQYF,TGTGCCAGTAGTAGACAGGTCCCGGAGACCCAGTACTTC
NA,TRBJ1-1,NA,TRBV7-6,CASSLGRGNTEAFF,TGTGCCAGCAGCTTAGGTCGGGGAAACACTGAAGCTTTCTTT